The text below deals with one T cell receptor (beta chain). The sample comes from a study of T cells in tuberculosis. Clones were sequenced by immunoSEQ multiplex PCR, and TCRdb holds only the in-frame ones, with some missing. The sample yields 70,000 to 95,000 clones, approximately 91% seen once. Cells were sorted from thawed PBMC rested overnight and stained with GMM-loaded CD1B tetramer, viability dye and anti-CD3. C32 glucose monomycolate from Rhodococcus equi was loaded onto the CD1B tetramers. The origin of this receptor is an adult woman with latent tuberculosis. Sequencing was done on a sample of CD1b-GMM tetramer-negative cells sorted from PBMCs.

CDR3 amino acids: CAISTRDREGQPQHF. The CDR3 nucleotides read TGTGCCATCAGCACCCGGGACAGGGAGGGTCAGCCCCAGCATTTT. This chain links TRBV10-3 with TRBJ1-5, with 9 bases identical to TRBD1. The V gene end was trimmed by 6 bases and the J gene end by 6 bases; junction bases not matched to a gene: 9. Germline values: CDR1 ENHRY, CDR2 SYGVKD. The CDR3 sequence is 15 residues long.